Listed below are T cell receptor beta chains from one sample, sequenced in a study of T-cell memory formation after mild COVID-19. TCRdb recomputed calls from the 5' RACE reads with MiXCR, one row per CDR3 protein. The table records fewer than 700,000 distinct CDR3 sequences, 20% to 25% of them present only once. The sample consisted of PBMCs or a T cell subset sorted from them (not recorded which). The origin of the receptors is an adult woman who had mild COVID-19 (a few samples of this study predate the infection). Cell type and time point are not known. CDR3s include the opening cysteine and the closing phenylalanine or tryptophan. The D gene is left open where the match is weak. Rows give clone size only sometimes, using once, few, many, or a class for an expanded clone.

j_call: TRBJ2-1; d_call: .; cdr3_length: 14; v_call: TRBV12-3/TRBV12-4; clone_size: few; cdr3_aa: CASSPAGFYNEQFF; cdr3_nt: TGTGCCAGCAGCCCAGCGGGCTTCTACAATGAGCAGTTCTTC
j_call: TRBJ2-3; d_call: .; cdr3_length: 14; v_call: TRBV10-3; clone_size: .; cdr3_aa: CAIRDGGGADTQYF; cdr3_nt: TGTGCCATACGAGATGGGGGGGGCGCAGATACGCAGTATTTT
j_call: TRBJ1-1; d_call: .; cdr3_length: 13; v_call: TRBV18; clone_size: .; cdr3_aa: CASSRAQDTEAFF; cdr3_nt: TGTGCCAGCTCACGTGCCCAAGACACTGAAGCTTTCTTT
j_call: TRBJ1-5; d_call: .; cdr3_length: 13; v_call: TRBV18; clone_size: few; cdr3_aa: CASSTGVGRPQHF; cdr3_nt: TGTGCCAGCTCTACCGGGGTCGGGCGGCCCCAGCATTTT
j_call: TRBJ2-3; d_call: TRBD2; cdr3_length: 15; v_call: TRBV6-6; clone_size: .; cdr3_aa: CASRRLAGVTDTQYF; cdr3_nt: TGTGCCAGCAGAAGACTAGCGGGGGTCACAGATACGCAGTATTTT
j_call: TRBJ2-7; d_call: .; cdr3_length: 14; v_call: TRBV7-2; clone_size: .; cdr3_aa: CASSRGQNFYEQYF; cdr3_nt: TGTGCCAGCAGCCGCGGACAAAACTTCTACGAGCAGTACTTC
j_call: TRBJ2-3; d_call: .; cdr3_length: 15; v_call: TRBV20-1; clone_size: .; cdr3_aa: CSARGKPLTVDTQYF; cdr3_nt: TGCAGTGCTAGGGGGAAACCATTAACGGTAGATACGCAGTATTTT
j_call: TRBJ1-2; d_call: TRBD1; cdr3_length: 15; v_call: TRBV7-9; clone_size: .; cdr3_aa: CASSHPGQPFYGYTF; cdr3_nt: TGTGCCAGCAGCCACCCGGGACAGCCCTTCTATGGCTACACCTTC
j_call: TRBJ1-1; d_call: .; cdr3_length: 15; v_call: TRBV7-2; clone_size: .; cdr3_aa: CASIRGLPVGTEAFF; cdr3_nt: TGTGCCAGCATCAGGGGCCTCCCCGTCGGCACTGAAGCTTTCTTT
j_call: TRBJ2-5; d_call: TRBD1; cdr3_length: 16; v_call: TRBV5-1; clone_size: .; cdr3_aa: CASSWTPGQGRETQYF; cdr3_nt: TGCGCCAGCAGCTGGACACCGGGACAGGGCAGGGAGACCCAGTACTTC
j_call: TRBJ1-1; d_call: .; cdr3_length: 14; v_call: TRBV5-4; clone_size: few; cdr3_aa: CASSLAGVGTEAFF; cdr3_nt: TGTGCCAGCAGCTTGGCTGGGGTTGGCACTGAAGCTTTCTTT
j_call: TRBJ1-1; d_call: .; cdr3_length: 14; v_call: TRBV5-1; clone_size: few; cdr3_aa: CASSGAGMNTEAFF; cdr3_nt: TGCGCCAGCAGTGGAGCAGGGATGAACACTGAAGCTTTCTTT
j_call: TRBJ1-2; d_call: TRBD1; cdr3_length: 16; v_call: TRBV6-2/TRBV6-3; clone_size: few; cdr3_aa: CASSYSTETGDYGYTF; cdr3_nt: TGTGCCAGCAGTTACTCGACCGAGACAGGGGACTATGGCTACACCTTC
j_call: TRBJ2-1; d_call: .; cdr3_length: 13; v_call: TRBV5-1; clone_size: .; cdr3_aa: CASSFPSPTEQFF; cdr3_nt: TGCGCCAGCAGCTTCCCTAGCCCAACCGAGCAGTTCTTC
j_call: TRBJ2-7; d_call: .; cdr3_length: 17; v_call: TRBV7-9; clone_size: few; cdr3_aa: CASTAVSQGPTNYEQYF; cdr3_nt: TGTGCCAGCACCGCGGTCTCACAGGGCCCCACAAACTACGAGCAGTACTTC
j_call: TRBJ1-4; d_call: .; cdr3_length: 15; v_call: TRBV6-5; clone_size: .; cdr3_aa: CASSYSGGGPEKLFF; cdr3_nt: TGTGCCAGCAGTTACTCTGGGGGGGGACCTGAAAAACTGTTTTTT
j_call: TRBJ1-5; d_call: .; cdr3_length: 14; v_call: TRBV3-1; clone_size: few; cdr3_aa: CASSPLASNQPQHF; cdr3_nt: TGTGCCAGCAGCCCCCTGGCTAGCAATCAGCCCCAGCATTTT
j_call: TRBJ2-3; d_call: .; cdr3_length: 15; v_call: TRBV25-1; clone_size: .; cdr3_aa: CASSESGASTDTQYF; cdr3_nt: TGTGCCAGCAGTGAATCAGGGGCTAGCACAGATACGCAGTATTTT
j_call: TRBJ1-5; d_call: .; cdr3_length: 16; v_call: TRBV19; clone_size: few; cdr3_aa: CASSPQDRGFNQPQHF; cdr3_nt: TGTGCCAGTAGTCCACAGGACCGGGGGTTCAATCAGCCCCAGCATTTT
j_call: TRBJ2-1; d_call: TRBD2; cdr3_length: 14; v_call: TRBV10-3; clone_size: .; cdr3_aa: CAISESISGGEQFF; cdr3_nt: TGTGCCATCAGTGAGTCGATTAGCGGGGGGGAGCAGTTCTTC
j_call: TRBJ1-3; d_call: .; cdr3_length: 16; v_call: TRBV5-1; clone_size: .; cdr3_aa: CASSLAGGTSGNTIYF; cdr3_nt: TGCGCCAGCAGCCTCGCCGGTGGGACCTCTGGAAACACCATATATTTT
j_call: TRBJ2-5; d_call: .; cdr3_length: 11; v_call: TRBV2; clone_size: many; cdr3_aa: CASSFEETQYF; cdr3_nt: TGTGCCAGCAGTTTTGAGGAGACCCAGTACTTC
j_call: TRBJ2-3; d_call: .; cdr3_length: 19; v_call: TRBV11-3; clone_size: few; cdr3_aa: CASSLARGSGGDRTDTQYF; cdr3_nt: TGTGCCAGCAGCTTAGCTCGGGGTAGCGGAGGGGATCGCACAGATACGCAGTATTTT
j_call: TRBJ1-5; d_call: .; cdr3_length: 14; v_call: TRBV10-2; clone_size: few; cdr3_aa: CASSEVYSNQPQHF; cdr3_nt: TGCGCCAGCAGTGAGGTGTATAGCAATCAGCCCCAGCATTTT
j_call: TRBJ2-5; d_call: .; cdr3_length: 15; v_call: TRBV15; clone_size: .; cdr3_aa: CATSRDEWIGETQYF; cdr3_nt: TGTGCCACCAGCAGAGATGAGTGGATTGGGGAGACCCAGTACTTC
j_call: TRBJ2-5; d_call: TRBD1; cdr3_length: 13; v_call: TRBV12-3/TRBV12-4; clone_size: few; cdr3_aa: CASSLSIGQGSHF; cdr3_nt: TGTGCCAGCAGTTTATCAATTGGACAGGGGAGTCACTTC
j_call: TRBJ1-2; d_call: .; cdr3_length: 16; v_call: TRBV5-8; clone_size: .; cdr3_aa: CASSLELERVDYGYTF; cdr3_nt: TGTGCCAGCAGCTTGGAACTCGAGAGGGTAGACTATGGCTACACCTTC
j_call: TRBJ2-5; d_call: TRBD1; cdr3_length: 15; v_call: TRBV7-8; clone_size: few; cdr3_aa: CASSSRTGGIETQYF; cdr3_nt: TGTGCCAGCAGCAGTCGGACAGGGGGTATAGAGACCCAGTACTTC
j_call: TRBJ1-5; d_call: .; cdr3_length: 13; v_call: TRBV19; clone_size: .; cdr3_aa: CASSIWTDQPQHF; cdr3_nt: TGTGCCAGTAGTATCTGGACAGATCAGCCCCAGCATTTT
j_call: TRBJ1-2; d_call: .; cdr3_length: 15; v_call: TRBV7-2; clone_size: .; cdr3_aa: CASSLGTGWGYGYTF; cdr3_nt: TGTGCCAGCAGCTTAGGAACCGGGTGGGGCTATGGCTACACCTTC
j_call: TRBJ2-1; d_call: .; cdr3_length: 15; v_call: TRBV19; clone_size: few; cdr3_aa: CASSPLADSYNEQFF; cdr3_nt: TGTGCCAGTAGTCCTCTGGCTGATTCCTACAATGAGCAGTTCTTC
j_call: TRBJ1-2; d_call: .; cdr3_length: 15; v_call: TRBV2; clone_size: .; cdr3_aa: CASSSGATLDYGYTF; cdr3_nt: TGTGCCAGCAGCTCAGGGGCTACGTTGGACTATGGCTACACCTTC
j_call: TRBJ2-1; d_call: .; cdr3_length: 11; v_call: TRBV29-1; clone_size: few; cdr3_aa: CSVGDFNEQFF; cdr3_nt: TGCAGCGTTGGGGATTTCAATGAGCAGTTCTTC
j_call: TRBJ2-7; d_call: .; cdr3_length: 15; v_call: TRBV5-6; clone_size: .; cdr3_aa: CASSLDRRPDYEQYF; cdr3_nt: TGTGCCAGCAGCTTAGATCGGCGTCCCGACTACGAGCAGTACTTC
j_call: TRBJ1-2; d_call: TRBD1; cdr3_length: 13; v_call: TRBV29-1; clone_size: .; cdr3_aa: CSGRTGVEYGYTF; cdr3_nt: TGCAGCGGTAGGACAGGGGTGGAGTATGGCTACACCTTC
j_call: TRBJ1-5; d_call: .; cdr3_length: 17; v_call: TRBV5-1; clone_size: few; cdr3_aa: CASSPFAGDDSNQPQHF; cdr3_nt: TGCGCCAGCAGCCCATTTGCAGGGGACGATAGCAATCAGCCCCAGCATTTT
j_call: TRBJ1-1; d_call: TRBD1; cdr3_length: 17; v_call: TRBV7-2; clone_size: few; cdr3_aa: CASSLVSWDSMNTEAFF; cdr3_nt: TGTGCCAGCAGCTTAGTTTCGTGGGACAGTATGAACACTGAAGCTTTCTTT
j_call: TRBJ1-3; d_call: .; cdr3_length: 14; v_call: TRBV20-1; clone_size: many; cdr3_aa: CSASTQGAGNTIYF; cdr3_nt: TGCAGTGCTAGCACCCAGGGAGCTGGAAACACCATATATTTT
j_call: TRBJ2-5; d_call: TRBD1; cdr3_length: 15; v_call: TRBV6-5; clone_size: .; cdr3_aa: CASSYDRGLVETQYF; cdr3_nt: TGTGCCAGCAGTTACGACAGGGGGCTAGTGGAGACCCAGTACTTC
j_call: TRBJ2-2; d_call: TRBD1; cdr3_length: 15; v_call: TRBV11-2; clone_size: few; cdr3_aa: CASSWTGGTTGELFF; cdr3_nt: TGTGCCAGCAGCTGGACAGGGGGCACCACCGGGGAGCTGTTTTTT
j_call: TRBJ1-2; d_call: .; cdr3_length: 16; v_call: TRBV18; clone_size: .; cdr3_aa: CASSPNGGPPNYGYTF; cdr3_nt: TGTGCCAGCTCACCTAATGGAGGGCCTCCTAACTATGGCTACACCTTC
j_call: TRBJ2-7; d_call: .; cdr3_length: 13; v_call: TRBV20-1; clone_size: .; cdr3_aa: CSAPQPGSYEQYF; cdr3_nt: TGCAGTGCCCCACAGCCTGGCTCCTACGAGCAGTACTTC